This TCR beta chain was sequenced for a study of shared clonotypes between healthy human individuals. Sequenced by immunoSEQ multiplex PCR; TCRdb stores in-frame clones only, minus some. The sample holds more than 1 million clones; 75% to 85% are singletons and the top ten take approximately 0.5%. The CDR3 loop spans 15 amino acids. Per germline, CDR1 SGHTA and CDR2 FQGNSA. Trimming took 5 bases from V and 5 from J, leaving 15 bases between them. This clone was seen only once. This TCR came from a man aged 18 to 30 in good health. Some clones in this sample may be carry-over from other donors' samples. The chain employs TRBV7-2 and TRBJ2-2; D gene uncertain. Material for sequencing was memory CD4+ T cells from PBMCs. Specified subset: CD45RA-negative fraction. CDR3 sequence: CASSPVRVGTGELFF. CDR3 bases: TGTGCCAGCAGCCCGGTTAGGGTAGGAACCGGGGAGCTGTTTTTT.